The 30 T cell receptor beta chains reported below all come from one sample, sequenced in a study of blood T cell repertoires in COVID-19. Only in-frame clones appear in the TCRdb table, and some are missing; sequencing was by immunoSEQ multiplex PCR. The sample gives 450,000 to 600,000 clones, approximately 86% of which show up once; 0.7% is in the top ten. Sample: PBMCs or T cells enriched from blood (not recorded which). All receptors derive from a woman under 30 who had recovered from COVID-19.

The V call is TRBV9, the J call TRBJ2-1, with D possibly matching TRBD2 (6 bases). This CDR3 region has 15 residues. Germline CDR1 reads SGDLS; CDR2 reads YYNGEE. V lost 3 bases and J 0 bases, leaving 10 bases between the germline ends. The CDR3 DNA is TGTGCCAGCAGCGCCGCTAGCGTCTCCTACAATGAGCAGTTCTTC. It codes for CASSAASVSYNEQFF.

The rearrangement uses TRBV6-5 and TRBJ1-1; TRBD1 agrees at 7 bases. CDR3 size: 12 residues. Losses at the gene ends were 2 bases for V and 7 bases for J; bases not matched to a gene: 1. The germline V gene has CDR1 MNHEY and CDR2 SVGAGI. CDR3 sequence: CASSYQGGEAFF. The CDR3 DNA reads TGTGCCAGCAGTTACCAGGGGGGTGAAGCTTTCTTT.

In its sample, this clone was seen a few times. The chain has TRBV30 and TRBJ1-6, with 7 bases aligning to TRBD1. CDR1 is GTSNPN and CDR2 is SVGIG in the germline V gene (reference sequence). The V segment lost 7 bases and the J segment 0 bases; nucleotides outside the gene matches: 6. The CDR3 spans 15 residues. The CDR3 DNA reads as TGTGCCTCGCGGACAGGAAGCTCCTATAATTCACCCCTCCACTTT. This encodes CASRTGSSYNSPLHF.

For this clone: Other DNA sequences from this sample encode an identical CDR3 as well. V gene TRBV5-1 combines with J gene TRBJ2-1, with D perhaps TRBD2 (6 bases). V was shortened by 0 bases and J by 4 bases, with 14 bases between the two germline ends. Germline V gives CDR1 SGHRS, CDR2 YFSETQ. The CDR3 has 16 residues. The CDR3 reads CASSLAPSGGYNEQFF. CDR3 sequence (DNA): TGCGCCAGCAGCTTGGCCCCATCTGGGGGGTACAATGAGCAGTTCTTC.

The V gene is TRBV30, the J gene TRBJ2-7; perhaps TRBD2 as D (5 bases). V was trimmed by 3 bases and J by 5 bases, leaving 8 bases between them. Germline values: CDR1 GTSNPN, CDR2 SVGIG (reference sequence). The CDR3 length is 11 residues. CDR3 residues: CAWREGHEQYF. The CDR3 coding sequence is TGTGCCTGGAGAGAGGGCCACGAGCAGTACTTC.

The chain links TRBV28 to TRBJ2-1; TRBD2 is a possible D gene (7 bases). V gave up 5 bases and J gave up 0 bases, with 17 bases separating them. The CDR3 extends over 17 amino acids. Germline V gene data show CDR1 as MDHEN and CDR2 as SYDVKM. CDR3 bases: TGTGCCAGCAGTAGCGGCGGGGGCTTTAGCTCCTACAATGAGCAGTTCTTC. Its translation: CASSSGGGFSSYNEQFF.

V is TRBV2 and J is TRBJ2-1, with a tentative D call TRBD2 (6 bases). CDR3 length: 13 residues. Trimming cost V 4 bases and J 10 bases, with 14 bases left between them. Per the germline V gene, CDR1 is SNHLY and CDR2 is FYNNEI. The CDR3 region has the DNA TGTGCCAGCAGTGTGCGGGGCGGCGGCGAGCAGTTCTTC. Translating gives CASSVRGGGEQFF.

The chain links TRBV18 to TRBJ2-1; the match to TRBD1 covers 8 bases. The CDR3 is 15 amino acids. Germline CDR1 is KGHSH and CDR2 is LQKENI. V was clipped by 0 bases and J by 7 bases; unmatched bases: 5. The CDR3 here is CASSPPTGEANEQFF. In DNA, the CDR3 is TGTGCCAGCTCACCACCGACAGGGGAGGCGAATGAGCAGTTCTTC. Together with reference TRBV18 and TRBJ2-1, the CDR3 gives the full variable domain: NAGVMQNPRHLVRRRGQEARLRCSPMKGHSHVYWYRQLPEEGLKFMVYLQKENIIDESGMPKERFSAEFPKEGPSILRIQQVVRGDSAAYFCASSPPTGEANEQFFGPGTRLTVL.

The chain links TRBV7-9 to TRBJ1-6; no definite D call. The CDR3 totals 15 residues. Germline V gene lookup returns CDR1 SEHNR and CDR2 FQNEAQ (reference sequence). V was shortened by 4 bases and J by 9 bases, with 16 bases between the two germline ends. In DNA, the CDR3 is TGTGCCAGCAGCTCCTTTTCACTAGGAGCTTCACCCCTCCACTTT. It codes for CASSSFSLGASPLHF. The whole variable domain, filled in from reference TRBV7-9 and TRBJ1-6, reads DTGVSQNPRHKITKRGQNVTFRCDPISEHNRLYWYRQTLGQGPEFLTYFQNEAQLEKSRLLSDRFSAERPKGSFSTLEIQRTEQGDSAMYLCASSSFSLGASPLHFGNGTRLTVT.

This chain connects TRBV7-2 to TRBJ2-3; 8 positions match TRBD2. V was pared by 3 bases and J by 5 bases, with 13 bases of the junction left unmatched. This CDR3 spans 17 amino acids. Per the germline V gene, CDR1 is SGHTA and CDR2 is FQGNSA. This CDR3 reads CASSLALFGGGRDTQYF. Here the CDR3 DNA reads TGTGCCAGCAGCTTGGCATTATTCGGGGGGGGCCGAGATACGCAGTATTTT.

This sequence joins TRBV24-1 and TRBJ2-2; D is possibly TRBD2 (5 bases). In germline, CDR1 is KGHDR, CDR2 SFDVKD. V was shortened by 0 bases and J by 6 bases, with 13 bases between the two germline ends. The CDR3 is 16 residues long. This CDR3 reads CATSDLQIERAGELFF. CDR3 DNA: TGTGCCACCAGTGATTTGCAAATCGAGAGGGCCGGGGAGCTGTTTTTT.

V and J are TRBV4-1 and TRBJ2-7, with 12 bases aligning to TRBD2. V was clipped by 4 bases and J by 7 bases; unmatched bases: 5. The CDR3 covers 14 residues. Per the germline V gene, CDR1 is MGHRA and CDR2 is YSYEKL. The CDR3 sequence is CASSRTSGDEEQYF. The CDR3 nucleotides read TGCGCCAGCAGCCGGACTAGCGGGGATGAAGAGCAGTACTTC.

The chain is built from TRBV2 and TRBJ2-7; a weak D match, TRBD2 (6 bases). Trimming cost V 0 bases and J 2 bases, with 17 bases left between them. The CDR3 consists of 17 residues. Germline V gives CDR1 SNHLY, CDR2 FYNNEI. Here the CDR3 DNA reads TGTGCCAGCAGTGAAGCCCCCGGATCTGCGGGGCCCTACGAGCAGTACTTC. Protein: CASSEAPGSAGPYEQYF.

The rearrangement links TRBV7-8 to TRBJ1-3; D possibly corresponds to TRBD1 (5 bases). Trimming removed 6 bases at V and 3 bases at J, with 15 bases between. Germline assignment: CDR1 SGHVS and CDR2 FQNEAQ. CDR3 length equals 15 residues. In nucleotides, the CDR3 is TGTGCCAGCAGTCGGAGATGGGGGGGTGGAAACACCATATATTTT. Translated, it gives CASSRRWGGGNTIYF.

The chain couples TRBV19 to TRBJ1-1, with TRBD1 matching over 8 bases. This CDR3 has 14 amino acids. Germline assignment: CDR1 LNHDA and CDR2 SQIVND (reference sequence). The trim removed 4 bases at V and 5 bases at J, leaving 6 bases unmatched. DNA for the CDR3: TGTGCCAGTAGTAGACAGGGGCTGGAAACTGAAGCTTTCTTT. This gives the protein CASSRQGLETEAFF.

The chain links TRBV5-4 to TRBJ2-1; D may be TRBD2 (5 bases). V lost 0 bases and J 0 bases, leaving 10 bases between the germline ends. There are 16 residues in the CDR3. Per germline, CDR1 SGHNT and CDR2 YYREEE (reference sequence). CDR3 sequence reads: CASSLGRETSYNEQFF. The CDR3 coding sequence is TGTGCCAGCAGCTTGGGCCGGGAAACCTCCTACAATGAGCAGTTCTTC. The entire variable domain, with the rest obtained from reference TRBV5-4 and TRBJ2-1, is as follows: ETGVTQSPTHLIKTRGQQVTLRCSSQSGHNTVSWYQQALGQGPQFIFQYYREEENGRGNFPPRFSGLQFPNYSSELNVNALELDDSALYLCASSLGRETSYNEQFFGPGTRLTVL.

The genes are TRBV30 and TRBJ2-1, with D possibly matching TRBD1 (5 bases). V was shortened by 4 bases and J by 3 bases, with 16 bases between the two germline ends. The CDR3 runs to 15 residues. Germline CDR1 is GTSNPN and CDR2 is SVGIG (reference sequence). CDR3 sequence (DNA): TGTGCCTGGAATACTGACAGCGAACTCTACAATGAGCAGTTCTTC. Protein product: CAWNTDSELYNEQFF.

This clone was counted a few times. The chain joins TRBV12-5 to TRBJ1-5, with 9 nucleotides matching TRBD1. V was clipped by 1 base and J by 4 bases; unmatched bases: 8. The CDR3 totals 17 residues. Germline V CDR1 and CDR2: LGHNT, FRNRAP. The CDR3 loop reads CASGLDGQGIKNQPQHF. DNA for the CDR3: TGTGCTAGTGGTTTGGACGGACAGGGGATTAAAAATCAGCCCCAGCATTTT. The full variable domain, completed using reference TRBV12-5 and TRBJ1-5, is DARVTQTPRHKVTEMGQEVTMRCQPILGHNTVFWYRQTMMQGLELLAYFRNRAPLDDSGMPKDRFSAEMPDATLATLKIQPSEPRDSAVYFCASGLDGQGIKNQPQHFGDGTRLSIL.

This clone was counted between two and nine times. The chain recombines TRBV7-9 with TRBJ2-2; 9 bases match TRBD1. This CDR3 has 17 residues. Germline assignment: CDR1 SEHNR and CDR2 FQNEAQ (reference sequence). V lost 1 base to trimming and J lost 6 bases; unmatched junction nucleotides: 9. The CDR3 DNA follows: TGTGCCAGCAGCTTAGTGGTCCGGGACAGGGTGGCCGGGGAGCTGTTTTTT. This encodes CASSLVVRDRVAGELFF.

V is TRBV9 and J is TRBJ1-2; the D is unclear. Germline CDR1 is SGDLS and CDR2 is YYNGEE. The V end lost 0 bases, the J end lost 1 base, and 7 bases lay between the germline ends. This CDR3 is built from 14 residues. CDR3 residues: CASSVESGNYGYTF. As DNA, the CDR3 is TGTGCCAGCAGCGTAGAATCCGGTAACTATGGCTACACCTTC.

There are a few counts of this clone. The gene calls are TRBV2 and TRBJ2-7; tentative D call: TRBD2 (6 bases). This CDR3 has 18 residues. CDR1 is SNHLY, CDR2 FYNNEI, per germline. The ends were cut back, 2 bases at V and 1 base at J, with 21 bases in the middle. The chain's CDR3 is CASSETEGGAVASYEQYF. In DNA, the CDR3 is TGTGCCAGCAGTGAAACTGAAGGCGGGGCAGTCGCATCCTACGAGCAGTACTTC.

The V and J genes are TRBV7-8 and TRBJ2-3; D uncertain. This CDR3 is 14 amino acids long. From germline, CDR1 is SGHVS and CDR2 FQNEAQ. Trimming stripped 3 bases from V and 4 bases from J, with 11 bases between. In nucleotides, the CDR3 is TGTGCCAGCAGCTTTGACACTGCCGCAGATACGCAGTATTTT. It is translated as CASSFDTAADTQYF.

This clone came up a few times. This chain links TRBV5-4 with TRBJ2-7; a weak D match, TRBD1 (6 bases). The V and J ends lost 2 bases and 0 bases respectively, with 9 bases between them. Germline V gene sequence: CDR1 SGHNT, CDR2 YYREEE (reference sequence). This CDR3 comprises 14 residues. This CDR3 reads CASSLGGVSYEQYF. The DNA for the CDR3 is TGTGCCAGCAGCTTAGGGGGAGTCTCCTACGAGCAGTACTTC.

The CDR3 DNA follows: TGTGCCATCAGTTTGGGGACAGGGGGCTCTACTATCTATGGCTACACCTTC. Amino acids: CAISLGTGGSTIYGYTF. J is TRBJ1-2 and V is TRBV10-3; 12 bases map to TRBD1. The CDR3 consists of 17 residues. Germline-derived CDR1 and CDR2 are ENHRY and SYGVKD. J gave up 4 bases and V 5 bases, and 11 bases lay outside the gene matches.

There are a few counts of this clone. This chain joins TRBV27 and TRBJ1-2; weak D call: TRBD1 (5 bases). With 5 bases removed from V and 4 bases from J, the gap between germline ends came to 17 bases. The length of the CDR3 is 15 residues. Germline lookup yields CDR1 MNHEY and CDR2 SMNVEV (reference sequence). The CDR3 DNA sequence: TGTGCCAGCAGTCCCCTGGGGGGGGGTGCCTATGGCTACACCTTC. This codes for CASSPLGGGAYGYTF.

This clone appeared once. The chain couples TRBV6-5 to TRBJ2-3; tentatively, D is TRBD1 (5 bases). V was cut by 6 bases and J by 2 bases, with 9 bases left in between. Germline V gives CDR1 MNHEY, CDR2 SVGAGI. This CDR3 has 13 amino acids. The CDR3 loop reads CASRRGLTDTQYF. The CDR3 DNA reads TGTGCCAGCAGAAGGGGCCTCACAGATACGCAGTATTTT.

The chain carries TRBV30 and TRBJ1-1; D ambiguous. Trimming took off 1 base at V and 1 base at J, with 7 bases between the two ends. The germline CDR1 and CDR2 sequences are GTSNPN and SVGIG (reference sequence). The CDR3 runs to 13 residues. The CDR3 DNA follows: TGTGCCTGGAGTGCCGAGAGGAACACTGAAGCTTTCTTT. Protein sequence: CAWSAERNTEAFF.

This chain uses TRBV7-2 with TRBJ1-5, with D possibly being TRBD1 (5 bases). Germline V gives CDR1 SGHTA, CDR2 FQGNSA. The CDR3 has 12 amino acids. Trimming removed 5 bases from V and 8 bases from J, with 10 bases in between. In DNA, the CDR3 is TGTGCCAGCAGCACCTCAGGGAAGCCCCAGCATTTT. Amino acids: CASSTSGKPQHF.

The gene calls are TRBV29-1 and TRBJ1-2; 11 nucleotides match TRBD1. With 7 bases clipped from V and 8 bases from J, the junction kept 3 bases outside the gene matches. Germline CDR1 SQVTM, CDR2 ANQGSEA. This CDR3 has 11 residues. The CDR3 sequence: CSGTGGEGYTF. CDR3 coding DNA: TGCAGCGGGACAGGGGGCGAAGGCTACACCTTC.

This chain uses TRBV30 with TRBJ2-5, with a possible D match to TRBD2 (6 bases). The germline V gene encodes CDR1 GTSNPN and CDR2 SVGIG (reference sequence). The CDR3 extends over 14 amino acids. Trimming took 4 bases from V and 1 from J, leaving 13 bases between them. The CDR3 nucleotides are TGTGCCTGGACCCTCGGGAGTTTCCAAGAGACCCAGTACTTC. Encoded protein: CAWTLGSFQETQYF.